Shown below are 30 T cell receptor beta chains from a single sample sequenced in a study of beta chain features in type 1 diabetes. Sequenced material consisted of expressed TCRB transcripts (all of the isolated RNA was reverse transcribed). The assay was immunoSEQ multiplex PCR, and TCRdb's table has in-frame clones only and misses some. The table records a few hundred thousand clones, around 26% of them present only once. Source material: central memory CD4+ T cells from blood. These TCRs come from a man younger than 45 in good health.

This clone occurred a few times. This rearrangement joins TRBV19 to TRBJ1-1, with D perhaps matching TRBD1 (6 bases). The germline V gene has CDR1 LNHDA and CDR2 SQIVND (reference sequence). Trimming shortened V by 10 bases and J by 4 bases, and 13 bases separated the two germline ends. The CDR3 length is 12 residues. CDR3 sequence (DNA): TGTGCCACCCACAGGGAGGGCACTGAAGCTTTCTTT. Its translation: CATHREGTEAFF.

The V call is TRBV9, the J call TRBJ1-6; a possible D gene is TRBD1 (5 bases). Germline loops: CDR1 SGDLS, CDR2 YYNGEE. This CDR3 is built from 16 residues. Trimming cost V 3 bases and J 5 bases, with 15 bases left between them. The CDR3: CASSEGRQQDNSPLHF. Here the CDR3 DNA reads TGTGCCAGCAGCGAGGGGCGACAGCAGGATAATTCACCCCTCCACTTT.

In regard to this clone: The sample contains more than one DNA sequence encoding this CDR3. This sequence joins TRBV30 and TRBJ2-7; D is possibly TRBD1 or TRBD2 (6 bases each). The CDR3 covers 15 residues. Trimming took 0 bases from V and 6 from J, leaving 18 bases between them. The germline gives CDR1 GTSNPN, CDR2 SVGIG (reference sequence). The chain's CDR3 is CAWSVLGGQGTEQYF. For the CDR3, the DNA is TGTGCCTGGAGTGTATTGGGGGGCCAGGGAACCGAGCAGTACTTC.

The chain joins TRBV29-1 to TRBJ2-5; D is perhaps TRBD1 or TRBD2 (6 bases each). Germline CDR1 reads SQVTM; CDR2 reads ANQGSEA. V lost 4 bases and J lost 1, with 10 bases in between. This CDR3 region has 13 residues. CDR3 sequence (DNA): TGCAGCGTTGCCGGGGGCCTCCAAGAGACCCAGTACTTC. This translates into CSVAGGLQETQYF.

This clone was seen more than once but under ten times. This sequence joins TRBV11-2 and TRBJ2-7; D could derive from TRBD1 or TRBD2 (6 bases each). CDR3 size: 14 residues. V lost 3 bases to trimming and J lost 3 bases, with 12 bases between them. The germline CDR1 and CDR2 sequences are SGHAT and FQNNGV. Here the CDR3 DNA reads TGTGCCAGCAGCTTCTCGGGGGCCCGCTACGAGCAGTACTTC. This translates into CASSFSGARYEQYF.

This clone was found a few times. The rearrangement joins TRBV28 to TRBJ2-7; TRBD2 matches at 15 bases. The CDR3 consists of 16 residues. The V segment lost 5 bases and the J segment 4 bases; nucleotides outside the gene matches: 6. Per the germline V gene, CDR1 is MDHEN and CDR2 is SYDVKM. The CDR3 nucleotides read TGTGCCAGCAGTCTCTCGGGACTAGCGGGAGGATACGAGCAGTACTTC. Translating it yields CASSLSGLAGGYEQYF.

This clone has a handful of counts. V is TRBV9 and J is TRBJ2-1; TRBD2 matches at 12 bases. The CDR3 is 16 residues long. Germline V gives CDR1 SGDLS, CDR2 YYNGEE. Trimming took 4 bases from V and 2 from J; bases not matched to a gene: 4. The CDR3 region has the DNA TGTGCCAGCAGCAAAAGACTAGCGGGAGCCTACAATGAGCAGTTCTTC. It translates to CASSKRLAGAYNEQFF.

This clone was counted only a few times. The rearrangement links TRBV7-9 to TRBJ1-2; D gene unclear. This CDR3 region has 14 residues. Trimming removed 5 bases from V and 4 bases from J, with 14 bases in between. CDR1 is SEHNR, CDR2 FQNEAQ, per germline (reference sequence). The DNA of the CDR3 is TGTGCCAGCAGCCCTGAGGACGGATTCTATGGCTACACCTTC. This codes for CASSPEDGFYGYTF.

The CDR3 region is CASRDRGARSNQPQHF. In DNA, the CDR3 is TGTGCCAGCAGAGACAGGGGAGCGAGAAGCAATCAGCCCCAGCATTTT. This chain uses TRBV28 with TRBJ1-5; 8 bases line up with TRBD1. The CDR3 consists of 16 residues. V gave up 6 bases and J gave up 1 base; unmatched junction bases: 8. Per the germline V gene, CDR1 is MDHEN and CDR2 is SYDVKM.

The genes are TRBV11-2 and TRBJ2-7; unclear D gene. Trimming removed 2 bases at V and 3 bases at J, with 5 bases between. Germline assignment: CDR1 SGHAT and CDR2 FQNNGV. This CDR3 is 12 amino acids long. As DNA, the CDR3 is TGTGCCAGCAGCTTACCAGACTACGAGCAGTACTTC. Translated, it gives CASSLPDYEQYF.

CDR3 DNA: TGTGCCAGCAGTGACGGACAGGGAAAATGGGAGCAGTACTTC. Translated: CASSDGQGKWEQYF. J is TRBJ2-7 and V is TRBV6-5, with 8 bases aligning to TRBD1. CDR1 is MNHEY and CDR2 is SVGAGI in the germline V gene. Unmatched junction bases numbered 10, after V lost 5 bases and J lost 7 bases. The CDR3 is made up of 14 amino acids.

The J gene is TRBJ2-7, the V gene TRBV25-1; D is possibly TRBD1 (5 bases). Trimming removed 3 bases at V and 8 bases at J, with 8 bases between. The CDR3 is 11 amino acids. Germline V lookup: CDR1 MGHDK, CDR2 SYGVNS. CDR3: CASSDRDQQYF. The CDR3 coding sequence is TGTGCCAGCAGTGACAGGGATCAGCAGTACTTC.

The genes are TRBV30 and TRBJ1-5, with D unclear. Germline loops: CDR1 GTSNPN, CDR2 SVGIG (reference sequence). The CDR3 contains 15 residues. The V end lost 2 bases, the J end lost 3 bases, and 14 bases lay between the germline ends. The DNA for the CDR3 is TGTGCCTGGAGTCCTCGGGTCTCCTTCAATCAGCCCCAGCATTTT. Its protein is CAWSPRVSFNQPQHF.

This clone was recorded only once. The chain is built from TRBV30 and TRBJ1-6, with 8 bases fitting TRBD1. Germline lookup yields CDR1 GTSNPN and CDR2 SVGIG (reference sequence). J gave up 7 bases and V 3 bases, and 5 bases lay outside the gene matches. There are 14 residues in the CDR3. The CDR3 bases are TGTGCCTGGAGAGAAGGACAGGGCAATTCACCCCTCCACTTT. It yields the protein CAWREGQGNSPLHF.

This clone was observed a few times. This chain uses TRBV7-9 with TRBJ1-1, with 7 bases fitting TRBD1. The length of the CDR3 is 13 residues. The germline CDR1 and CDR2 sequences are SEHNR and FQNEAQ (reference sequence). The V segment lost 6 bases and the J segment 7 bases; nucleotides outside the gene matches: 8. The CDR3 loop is CASRTGPEYEAFF. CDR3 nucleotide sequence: TGTGCCAGCAGGACAGGGCCAGAGTATGAAGCTTTCTTT.

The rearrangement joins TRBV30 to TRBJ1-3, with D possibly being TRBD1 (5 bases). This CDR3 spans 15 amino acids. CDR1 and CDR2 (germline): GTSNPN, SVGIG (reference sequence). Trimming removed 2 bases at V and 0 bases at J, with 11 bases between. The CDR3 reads CAWSIDSRSGNTIYF. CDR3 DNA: TGTGCCTGGAGTATTGACAGCCGCTCTGGAAACACCATATATTTT.

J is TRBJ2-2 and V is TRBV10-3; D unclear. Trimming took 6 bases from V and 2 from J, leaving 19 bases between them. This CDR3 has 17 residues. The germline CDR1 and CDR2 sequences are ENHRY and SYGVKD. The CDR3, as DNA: TGTGCCATCAGCGTAAACTACACCACCCGCAACACCGGGGAGCTGTTTTTT. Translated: CAISVNYTTRNTGELFF.

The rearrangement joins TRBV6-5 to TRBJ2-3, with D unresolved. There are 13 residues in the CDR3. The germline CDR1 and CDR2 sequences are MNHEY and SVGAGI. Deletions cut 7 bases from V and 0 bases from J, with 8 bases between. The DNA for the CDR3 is TGTGCCAGCACCGCCCCCAGCACAGATACGCAGTATTTT. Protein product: CASTAPSTDTQYF.

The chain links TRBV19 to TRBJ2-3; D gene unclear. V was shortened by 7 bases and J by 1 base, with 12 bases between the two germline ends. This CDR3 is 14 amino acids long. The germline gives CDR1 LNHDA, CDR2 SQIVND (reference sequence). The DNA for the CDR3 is TGTGCCAGTACTCCCGGGCGCGGCACAGATACGCAGTATTTT. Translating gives CASTPGRGTDTQYF.

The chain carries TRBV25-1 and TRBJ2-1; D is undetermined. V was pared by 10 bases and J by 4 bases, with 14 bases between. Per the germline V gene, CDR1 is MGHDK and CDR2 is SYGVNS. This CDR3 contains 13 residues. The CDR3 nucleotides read TGTGCCACCTCACCCGGGCCATACAATGAGCAGTTCTTC. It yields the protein CATSPGPYNEQFF.

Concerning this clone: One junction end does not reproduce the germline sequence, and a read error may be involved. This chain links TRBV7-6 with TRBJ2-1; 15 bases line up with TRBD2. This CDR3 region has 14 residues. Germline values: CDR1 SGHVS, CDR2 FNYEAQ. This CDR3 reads CASSLGTSGRKLVF. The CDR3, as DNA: TGTGCCAGCAGCCTCGGGACTAGCGGGAGGAAGTTGGTCTTC.

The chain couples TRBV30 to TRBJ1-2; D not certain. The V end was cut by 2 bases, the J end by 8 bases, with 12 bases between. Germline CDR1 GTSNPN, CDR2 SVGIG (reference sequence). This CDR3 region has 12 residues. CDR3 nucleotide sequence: TGTGCCTGGAGTCTCCCCCCGGGGGGCTACACCTTC. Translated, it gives CAWSLPPGGYTF.

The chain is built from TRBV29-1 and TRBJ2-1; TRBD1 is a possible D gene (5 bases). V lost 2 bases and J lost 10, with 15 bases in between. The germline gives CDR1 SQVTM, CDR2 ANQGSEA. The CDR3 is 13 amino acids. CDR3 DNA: TGCAGCGTTGAATGGGGTAGGGGCGGAGAGCAGTTCTTC. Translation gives CSVEWGRGGEQFF.

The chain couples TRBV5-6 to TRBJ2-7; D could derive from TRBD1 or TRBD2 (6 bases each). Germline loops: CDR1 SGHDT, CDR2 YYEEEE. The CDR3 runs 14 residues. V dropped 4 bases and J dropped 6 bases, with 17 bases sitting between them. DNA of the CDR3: TGTGCCAGCAGCGTGACGAGGAGGGGGAGCGAGCAGTACTTC. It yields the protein CASSVTRRGSEQYF. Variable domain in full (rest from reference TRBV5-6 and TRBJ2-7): DAGVTQSPTHLIKTRGQQVTLRCSPKSGHDTVSWYQQALGQGPQFIFQYYEEEERQRGNFPDRFSGHQFPNYSSELNVNALLLGDSALYLCASSVTRRGSEQYFGPGTRLTVT.

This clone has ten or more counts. Written as DNA, the CDR3 is TGTGCCAGCAGCCAAGAGGCAGCAGCCAAAAACATTCAGTACTTC. Protein: CASSQEAAAKNIQYF. V is TRBV14 and J is TRBJ2-4; no firm D call. The CDR3 covers 15 residues. Trimming shortened V by 0 bases and J by 0 bases, and 6 bases separated the two germline ends. The V gene's germline CDR1 is SGHDN and CDR2 FVKESK.

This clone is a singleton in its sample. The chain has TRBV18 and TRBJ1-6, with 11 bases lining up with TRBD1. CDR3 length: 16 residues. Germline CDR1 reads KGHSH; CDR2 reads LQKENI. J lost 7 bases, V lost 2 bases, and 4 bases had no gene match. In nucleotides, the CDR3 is TGTGCCAGCTCACCAGGGCGGACAGGGGGCAATTCACCCCTCCACTTT. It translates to CASSPGRTGGNSPLHF.

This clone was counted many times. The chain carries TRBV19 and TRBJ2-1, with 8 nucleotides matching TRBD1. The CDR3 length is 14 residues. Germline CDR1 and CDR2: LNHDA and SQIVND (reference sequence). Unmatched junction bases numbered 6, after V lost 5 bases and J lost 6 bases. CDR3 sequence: CASSLGQGGNEQFF. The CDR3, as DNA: TGTGCCAGTAGTCTAGGACAGGGCGGCAATGAGCAGTTCTTC. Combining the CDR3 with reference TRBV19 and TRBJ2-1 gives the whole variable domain DGGITQSPKYLFRKEGQNVTLSCEQNLNHDAMYWYRQDPGQGLRLIYYSQIVNDFQKGDIAEGYSVSREKKESFPLTVTSAQKNPTAFYLCASSLGQGGNEQFFGPGTRLTVL.

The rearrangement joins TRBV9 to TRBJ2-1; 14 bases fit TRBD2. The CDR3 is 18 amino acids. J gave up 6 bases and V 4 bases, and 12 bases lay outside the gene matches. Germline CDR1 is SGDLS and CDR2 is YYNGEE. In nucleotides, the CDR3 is TGTGCCAGCAGCCCGACTAGCGGGGGGGCACCGTCGGGCAATGAGCAGTTCTTC. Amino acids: CASSPTSGGAPSGNEQFF. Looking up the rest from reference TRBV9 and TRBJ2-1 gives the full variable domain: DSGVTQTPKHLITATGQRVTLRCSPRSGDLSVYWYQQSLDQGLQFLIQYYNGEERAKGNILERFSAQQFPDLHSELNLSSLELGDSALYFCASSPTSGGAPSGNEQFFGPGTRLTVL.

This CDR3 reads CASSLLGGVGPDEQYF. For the CDR3, the DNA is TGTGCCAGCAGTCTCCTCGGTGGGGTGGGACCGGACGAGCAGTACTTC. The chain combines TRBV28 with TRBJ2-7; either TRBD1 or TRBD2 may fit D (5 bases each). Deletions cut 5 bases from V and 5 bases from J, with 22 bases between. This CDR3 region has 16 residues. Per germline, CDR1 MDHEN and CDR2 SYDVKM.

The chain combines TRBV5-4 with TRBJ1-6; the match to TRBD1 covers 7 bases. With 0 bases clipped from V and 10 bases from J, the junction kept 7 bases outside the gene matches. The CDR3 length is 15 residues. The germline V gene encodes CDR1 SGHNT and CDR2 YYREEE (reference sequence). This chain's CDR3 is CASSLGSQGESPLHF. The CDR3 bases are TGTGCCAGCAGCTTGGGGTCCCAGGGGGAGTCACCCCTCCACTTT.